This TCR beta chain was observed in a study of shared clonotypes between healthy human individuals. Overall study context: The cohort comprised a couple of women and a few men. Their ages spanned 18 to 49 years.

Clones were sequenced by immunoSEQ multiplex PCR, and TCRdb holds only the in-frame ones, with some missing. The table records about 2 million clones, 85% to 95% of them present only once. Terminally differentiated effector memory CD45RA+ cells were excluded by CCR7 positive selection of CD45RO-negative cells. V gave up 2 bases and J gave up 1 base, with 9 bases separating them. Germline lookup yields CDR1 ENHRY and CDR2 SYGVKD. The CDR3 runs to 14 residues. The clonotype was recovered from a man aged 18 to 30 in good health. The source material was naive CD8+ T cells sorted from blood. The rearrangement joins TRBV10-3 to TRBJ2-7; no clear D gene. The CDR3 bases are TGTGCCATCAGTGAGGTGAGAAAATCCTACGAGCAGTACTTC. The encoded protein is CAISEVRKSYEQYF.